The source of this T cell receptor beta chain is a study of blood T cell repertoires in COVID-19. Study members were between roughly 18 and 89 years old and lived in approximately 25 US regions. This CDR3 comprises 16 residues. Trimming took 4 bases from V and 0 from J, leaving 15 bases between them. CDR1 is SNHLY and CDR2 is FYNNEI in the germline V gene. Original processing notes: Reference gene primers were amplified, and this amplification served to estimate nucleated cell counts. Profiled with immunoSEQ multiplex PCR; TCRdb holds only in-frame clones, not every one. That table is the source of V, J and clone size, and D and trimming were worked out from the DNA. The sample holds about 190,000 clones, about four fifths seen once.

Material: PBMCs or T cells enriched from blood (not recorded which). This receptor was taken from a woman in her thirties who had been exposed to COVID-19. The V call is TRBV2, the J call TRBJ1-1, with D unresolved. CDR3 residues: CASSATGNLMNTEAFF. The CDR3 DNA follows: TGTGCCAGCAGTGCTACCGGGAACCTAATGAACACTGAAGCTTTCTTT.